These T cell receptor beta chains were read from a single sample in a study of patients and donors after allogeneic stem cell transplantation. Via MiXCR, TCRdb re-called the RT-PCR reads, giving one row per CDR3 protein. The profile shows roughly 940,000 distinct CDR3 sequences, 15% to 20% of them singletons. Sequencing was performed on blood, either unsorted or a sorted T cell fraction (not recorded which). Receptors were obtained from a human donor who was either an allogeneic HSCT recipient or a stem cell or donor lymphocyte infusion donor (not recorded which). It is not recorded whose cells these are; they may come from a transplant donor. Each CDR3 is given with its conserved first and last residue. The D gene is left open where the match is weak. Not all rows give a size; the values are once, few, many and, for expanded clones, a class.

V gene	J gene	D gene	clone size	CDR3 protein	CDR3 DNA
TRBV5-1	TRBJ1-6	TRBD1	-	CASSGQGETNSPLHF	TGCGCCAGCAGCGGCCAGGGGGAGACTAATTCACCCCTCCACTTT
TRBV4-2	TRBJ2-5	-	few	CASSQEDSQETQYF	TGTGCCAGCAGCCAAGAGGACAGCCAAGAGACCCAGTACTTC
TRBV2	TRBJ2-5	-	-	CASSEVGSPQETQYF	TGTGCCAGCAGTGAAGTCGGGTCTCCCCAAGAGACCCAGTACTTC
TRBV2	TRBJ2-3	TRBD2	few	CASMLRLASTDTQYF	TGTGCCAGCATGCTTCGACTAGCTAGCACAGATACGCAGTATTTT
TRBV12-3/TRBV12-4	TRBJ1-5	-	-	CATAKGNQPQHF	TGTGCCACCGCGAAGGGCAATCAGCCCCAGCATTTT
TRBV20-1	TRBJ2-3	-	few	CSASDQRKRTDTQYF	TGCAGTGCTTCCGATCAGCGGAAACGCACAGATACGCAGTATTTT
TRBV9	TRBJ2-5	TRBD1	few	CASSVEQGPTQYF	TGTGCCAGCAGCGTAGAACAGGGGCCGACCCAGTACTTC
TRBV29-1	TRBJ2-2	-	few	CSVGRGGGELFF	TGCAGCGTTGGAAGAGGGGGCGGGGAGCTGTTTTTT
TRBV2	TRBJ2-5	TRBD2	-	CAEKAGPQETQYF	TGTGCTGAGAAAGCGGGGCCCCAAGAGACCCAGTACTTC
TRBV12-5	TRBJ2-3	-	few	CASGLSLWTDPSTDTQYF	TGTGCTAGTGGTTTGTCCCTCTGGACAGACCCTAGCACAGATACGCAGTATTTT
TRBV14	TRBJ2-7	-	-	CASSQVSPYEQYF	TGTGCCAGCAGCCAAGTTAGCCCCTACGAGCAGTACTTC
TRBV20-1	TRBJ1-2	-	-	CSANGGEVFGYTF	TGCAGTGCTAATGGCGGTGAGGTTTTTGGCTACACCTTC
TRBV6-2/TRBV6-3	TRBJ1-5	-	few	CASSPARDSNQPQHF	TGTGCCAGCAGTCCCGCCCGGGATAGCAATCAGCCCCAGCATTTT
TRBV14	TRBJ2-3	TRBD2	-	CASRGLAVTDTQYF	TGTGCCAGCAGGGGACTAGCGGTCACAGATACGCAGTATTTT
TRBV6-2/TRBV6-3	TRBJ1-5	-	-	CASSYLQIRVDSNQPQHF	TGTGCCAGCAGTTACCTCCAGATAAGAGTTGACAGCAATCAGCCCCAGCATTTT
TRBV5-5	TRBJ1-4	-	-	CASTPEWAANEKLFF	TGTGCCAGCACCCCGGAGTGGGCAGCTAATGAAAAACTGTTTTTT
TRBV20-1	TRBJ2-6	TRBD1	-	CSASEDRAGANVLTF	TGCAGTGCTAGTGAAGACAGGGCCGGGGCCAACGTCCTGACTTTC
TRBV29-1	TRBJ2-4	-	-	CSDRQLAKNIQYF	TGCAGCGACCGACAGCTAGCCAAAAACATTCAGTACTTC
TRBV7-9	TRBJ2-2	-	few	CASSFGATTGELFF	TGTGCCAGCAGCTTTGGGGCTACTACCGGGGAGCTGTTTTTT
TRBV9	TRBJ2-5	-	-	CASSVGGTIQETQYF	TGTGCCAGCAGCGTTGGAGGAACGATTCAAGAGACCCAGTACTTC
TRBV6-5	TRBJ2-7	-	few	CASSSSTRGKVFEQYF	TGTGCCAGCAGTTCCTCCACCCGGGGTAAAGTGTTCGAGCAGTACTTC
TRBV20-1	TRBJ1-6	TRBD1	-	CSADRDSSYNSPLHF	TGCAGTGCTGATCGGGACAGCTCCTATAATTCACCCCTCCACTTT
TRBV7-3	TRBJ2-3	TRBD2	-	CASSLTLAGSEDTQYF	TGTGCCAGCAGCTTAACGCTAGCGGGGAGTGAAGATACGCAGTATTTT
TRBV6-2/TRBV6-3	TRBJ1-5	-	-	CASSYPRLHGARQPQHF	TGTGCCAGCAGTTACCCTCGGTTACACGGGGCAAGGCAGCCCCAGCATTTT
TRBV20-1	TRBJ1-2	TRBD1	few	CSARDGRAGGAYGYTF	TGCAGTGCTAGAGATGGCCGGGCAGGGGGCGCCTATGGCTACACCTTC
TRBV5-5	TRBJ2-7	-	many	CASSYGVPTIYEQYF	TGTGCCAGCAGCTACGGGGTCCCAACTATCTACGAGCAGTACTTC
TRBV11-2	TRBJ2-2	-	-	CASSSHPVVFRGELFF	TGTGCCAGCAGCTCCCACCCTGTCGTCTTCCGAGGGGAGCTGTTTTTT
TRBV7-8	TRBJ1-5	TRBD1	many	CASSLTGNNQPQHF	TGTGCCAGCAGCTTGACAGGGAACAATCAGCCCCAGCATTTT
TRBV11-2	TRBJ2-2	-	few	CASSVTKSSDGELFF	TGTGCCAGCAGCGTAACTAAGAGTTCGGACGGGGAGCTGTTTTTT
TRBV5-6	TRBJ1-2	TRBD1	-	CASSQGRGRAYGYTF	TGTGCCAGCAGCCAAGGCAGGGGGCGCGCGTATGGCTACACCTTC
TRBV20-1	TRBJ1-1	TRBD1	-	CSAPGQGATEAFF	TGCAGTGCCCCTGGACAGGGGGCCACTGAAGCTTTCTTT
TRBV7-9	TRBJ2-3	-	-	CASSPRAGRSTDTQYF	TGTGCCAGCAGTCCCCGGGCAGGGAGGAGCACAGATACGCAGTATTTT
TRBV7-9	TRBJ1-1	-	-	CASSAAGTGEAFF	TGTGCCAGCAGCGCGGCCGGAACAGGGGAAGCTTTCTTT
TRBV5-6	TRBJ1-3	TRBD1	few	CASSSDRGRGNTIYF	TGTGCCAGCAGCTCGGACAGGGGGCGAGGAAACACCATATATTTT
TRBV24-1	TRBJ2-2	TRBD1	few	CATSGIAGQGFRGELFF	TGTGCCACCAGTGGGATCGCCGGACAGGGATTTCGCGGGGAGCTGTTTTTT
TRBV6-1	TRBJ1-2	-	-	CASKGGPFNYGYTF	TGTGCCAGCAAAGGGGGGCCATTTAACTATGGCTACACCTTC
TRBV4-2	TRBJ2-7	-	-	CASSQDRSASDSYEQYF	TGTGCCAGCAGCCAAGATAGGTCGGCTAGCGACTCCTACGAGCAGTACTTC
TRBV4-1	TRBJ2-7	TRBD1	-	CASSLSPGGESGYEQYF	TGCGCCAGCAGCCTATCTCCAGGGGGCGAGAGCGGCTACGAGCAGTACTTC
TRBV4-3	TRBJ1-1	-	few	CASSQKPSGGTEAFF	TGCGCCAGCAGCCAGAAACCGTCAGGTGGCACTGAAGCTTTCTTT
TRBV24-1	TRBJ1-1	-	many	CAISQGTEAFF	TGTGCCATCAGTCAGGGCACTGAAGCTTTCTTT
TRBV18	TRBJ2-7	TRBD1	-	CASSSTGGVYEQYF	TGTGCCAGCTCATCCACAGGGGGCGTCTACGAGCAGTACTTC
TRBV30	TRBJ2-7	TRBD1	-	CAWGDSYYEQYF	TGTGCCTGGGGGGACAGTTACTACGAGCAGTACTTC
TRBV2	TRBJ1-1	TRBD1	-	CASSATDRAFEAFF	TGTGCCAGCAGTGCAACAGACAGGGCATTTGAAGCTTTCTTT
TRBV4-3	TRBJ2-2	-	-	CASSRIVTGELFF	TGCGCCAGCAGCCGAATCGTGACAGGGGAGCTGTTTTTT